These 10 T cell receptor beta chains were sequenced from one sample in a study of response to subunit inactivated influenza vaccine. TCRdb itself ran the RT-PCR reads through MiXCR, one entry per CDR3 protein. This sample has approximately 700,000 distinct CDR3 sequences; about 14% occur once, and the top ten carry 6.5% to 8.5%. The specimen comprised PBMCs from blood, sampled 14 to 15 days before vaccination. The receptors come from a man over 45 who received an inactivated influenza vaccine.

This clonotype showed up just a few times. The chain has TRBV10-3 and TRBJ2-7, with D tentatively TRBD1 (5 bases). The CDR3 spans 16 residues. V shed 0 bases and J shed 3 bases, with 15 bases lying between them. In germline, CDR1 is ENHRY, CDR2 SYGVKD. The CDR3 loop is CAISESGVGRDYEQYF. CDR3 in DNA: TGTGCCATCAGTGAGTCAGGGGTAGGCAGGGACTACGAGCAGTACTTC.

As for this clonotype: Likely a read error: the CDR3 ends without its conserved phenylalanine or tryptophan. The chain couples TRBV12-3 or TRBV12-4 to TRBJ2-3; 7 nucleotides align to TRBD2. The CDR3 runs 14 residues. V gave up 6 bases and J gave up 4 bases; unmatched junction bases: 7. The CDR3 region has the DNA TGTGCCAGCAGGCAAATTGGGAGGGCAGATACGCAGTATCTT. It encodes CASRQIGRADTQYL.

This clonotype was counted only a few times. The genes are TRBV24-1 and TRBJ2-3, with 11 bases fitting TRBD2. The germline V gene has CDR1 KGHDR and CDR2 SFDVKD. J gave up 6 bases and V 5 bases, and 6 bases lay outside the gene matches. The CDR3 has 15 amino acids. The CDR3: CATSGSGRGSDTQYF. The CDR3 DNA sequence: TGTGCCACCAGTGGTAGCGGGAGGGGTAGTGATACGCAGTATTTT.

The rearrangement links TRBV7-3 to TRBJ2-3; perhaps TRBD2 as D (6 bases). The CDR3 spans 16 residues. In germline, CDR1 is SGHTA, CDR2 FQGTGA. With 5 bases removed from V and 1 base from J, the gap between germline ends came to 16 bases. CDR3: CASSPPGERGTDTQYF. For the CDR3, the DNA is TGTGCCAGCAGCCCCCCCGGGGAGCGGGGCACAGATACGCAGTATTTT.

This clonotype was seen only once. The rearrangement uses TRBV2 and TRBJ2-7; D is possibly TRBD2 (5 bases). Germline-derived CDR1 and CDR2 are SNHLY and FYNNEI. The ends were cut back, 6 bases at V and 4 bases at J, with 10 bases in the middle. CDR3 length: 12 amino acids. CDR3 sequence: CASREVAYEQYF. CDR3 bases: TGTGCCAGCAGAGAGGTAGCGTACGAGCAGTACTTC.

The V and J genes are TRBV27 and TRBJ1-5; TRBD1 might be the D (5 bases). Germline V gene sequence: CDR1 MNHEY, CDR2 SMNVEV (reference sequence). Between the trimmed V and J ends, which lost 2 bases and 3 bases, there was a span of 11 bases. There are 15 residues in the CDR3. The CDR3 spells CASSLTGLLNQPQHF. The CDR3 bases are TGTGCCAGCAGTTTAACAGGCCTCCTCAATCAGCCCCAGCATTTT.

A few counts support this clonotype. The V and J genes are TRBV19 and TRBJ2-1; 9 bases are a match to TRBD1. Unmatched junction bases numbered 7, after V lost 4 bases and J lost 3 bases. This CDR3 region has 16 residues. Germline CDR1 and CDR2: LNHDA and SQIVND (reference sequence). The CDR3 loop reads CASSRLDRGNYNEQFF. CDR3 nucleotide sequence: TGTGCCAGTAGTAGACTCGACAGGGGGAACTACAATGAGCAGTTCTTC. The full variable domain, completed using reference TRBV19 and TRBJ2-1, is DGGITQSPKYLFRKEGQNVTLSCEQNLNHDAMYWYRQDPGQGLRLIYYSQIVNDFQKGDIAEGYSVSREKKESFPLTVTSAQKNPTAFYLCASSRLDRGNYNEQFFGPGTRLTVL.

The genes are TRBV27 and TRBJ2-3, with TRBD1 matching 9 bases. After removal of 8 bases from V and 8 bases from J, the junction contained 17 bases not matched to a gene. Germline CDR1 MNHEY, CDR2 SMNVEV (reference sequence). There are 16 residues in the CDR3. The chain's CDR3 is CASGPRTGEAPVTQYF. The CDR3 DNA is TGTGCCAGCGGACCACGGACAGGGGAAGCACCGGTTACGCAGTATTTT.

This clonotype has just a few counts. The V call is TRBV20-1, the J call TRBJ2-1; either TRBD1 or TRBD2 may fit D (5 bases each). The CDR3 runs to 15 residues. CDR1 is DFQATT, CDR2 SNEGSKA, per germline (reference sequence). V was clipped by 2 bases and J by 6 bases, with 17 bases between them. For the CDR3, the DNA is TGCAGTGCTAGAATAGGGGAGTCTGGAGGCAATGAGCAGTTCTTC. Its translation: CSARIGESGGNEQFF.

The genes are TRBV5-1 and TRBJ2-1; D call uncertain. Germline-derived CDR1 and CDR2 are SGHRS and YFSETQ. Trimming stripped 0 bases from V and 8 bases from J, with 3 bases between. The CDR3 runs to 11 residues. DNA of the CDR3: TGCGCCAGCAGCTTGGACTATGAGCAGTTCTTC. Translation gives CASSLDYEQFF. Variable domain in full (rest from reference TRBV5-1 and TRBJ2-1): KAGVTQTPRYLIKTRGQQVTLSCSPISGHRSVSWYQQTPGQGLQFLFEYFSETQRNKGNFPGRFSGRQFSNSRSEMNVSTLELGDSALYLCASSLDYEQFFGPGTRLTVL.